This is a list of T cell receptor beta chains from one sample in a study of cytomegalovirus exposure and HLA in healthy donors. The table came from immunoSEQ multiplex PCR; TCRdb's copy has only in-frame clones and leaves some out. The data hold hundreds of thousands of clones, with 87% observed a single time. The sample consisted of PBMCs. The receptor source for this set is a woman in her late teens or twenties in good health and CMV-seropositive. CDR3s include the opening cysteine and the closing phenylalanine or tryptophan. The D gene is left open where the match is weak. Size tells how often a clone was seen (once, few, many) or the class of an expanded clone, and some rows leave it out.

-,TRBJ1-1,-,TRBV2,TGTGCCAGCAGTGAGGACTGGAACACTGAAGCTTTCTTT,CASSEDWNTEAFF
TRBD2,TRBJ2-1,-,TRBV6-5,TGTGCCAGCAGTTACCAAGGCGGGAGCTCCTACAATGAGCAGTTCTTC,CASSYQGGSSYNEQFF
-,TRBJ2-2,once,TRBV5-4,TGTGCCAGCAGCTCTGGGGGAGGCGCGGGCACCGGGGAGCTGTTTTTT,CASSSGGGAGTGELFF
TRBD2,TRBJ2-7,once,TRBV19,TGTGCCAGTAGACCCGGGACTAGCGGGAGTTACGAGCAGTACTTC,CASRPGTSGSYEQYF
TRBD1,TRBJ1-4,-,TRBV9,TGTGCCAGCAGCGGACAGGGATCTAATGAAAAACTGTTTTTT,CASSGQGSNEKLFF
-,TRBJ1-2,-,TRBV4-1,TGCGCCAGCAGCCAGCACCTACAGAGCTATGGCTACACCTTC,CASSQHLQSYGYTF
-,TRBJ2-7,-,TRBV27,TGTGCCAGCAGTTACCAGGGCCCCCTCTCCTACGAGCAGTACTTC,CASSYQGPLSYEQYF
TRBD2,TRBJ2-1,-,TRBV11-2,TGTGCCAGCAGCCTAACTAGCGGGCTCGGAAATGAGCAGTTCTTC,CASSLTSGLGNEQFF
-,TRBJ2-1,-,TRBV30,TGTGCCTGGAGTAACCAGGGTGATGAGCAGTTCTTC,CAWSNQGDEQFF
-,TRBJ2-7,once,TRBV9,TGTGCCAGCAGCGTAGGGGACGGGGGCTACGAGCAGTACTTC,CASSVGDGGYEQYF
-,TRBJ2-3,-,TRBV28,TGTGCCACCAGACCGGGGGAGGATACGCAGTATTTT,CATRPGEDTQYF
-,TRBJ2-7,-,TRBV6-5,TGTGCCAGCACCCTCTCCCGGGTCGACGAGCAGTACTTC,CASTLSRVDEQYF
TRBD1,TRBJ1-2,-,TRBV28,TGTGCCAGCAGACGCCCGGACGGGACAGGAGCTTATGGCTACACCTTC,CASRRPDGTGAYGYTF
TRBD2,TRBJ2-1,-,TRBV13,TGTGCCAGCAGCTCCGGACTAGCGCATGAGCAGTTCTTC,CASSSGLAHEQFF
-,TRBJ2-7,few,TRBV25-1,TGTGCCAGCAGTGACGGGTCATCCTACGAGCAGTACTTC,CASSDGSSYEQYF
TRBD1,TRBJ2-1,once,TRBV10-2,TGCGCCAGCAGTGAGTCGGTGACAGGGGCCTACAATGAGCAGTTCTTC,CASSESVTGAYNEQFF
-,TRBJ1-2,-,TRBV5-1,TGCGCCAGCACCGGCTGGGGGGAATTCGCTGGCTACACCTTC,CASTGWGEFAGYTF
-,TRBJ1-2,-,TRBV19,TGTGCCAGTAGTATCAGTTCAGGGCTGAACTATGGCTACACCTTC,CASSISSGLNYGYTF
TRBD1,TRBJ2-7,-,TRBV19,TGTGCCAGTAGCCTCGGACAGGGGCCACTTGGCGAGCAGTACTTC,CASSLGQGPLGEQYF
-,TRBJ2-1,-,TRBV5-1,TGCGCCAGCAGCTTGGAGGGGACAGCGGGCGTCGATGAGCAGTTCTTC,CASSLEGTAGVDEQFF